Shown below are 27 T cell receptor beta chains from a single sample sequenced in a study of T cell clonality in common variable immunodeficiency. The table came from immunoSEQ multiplex PCR; TCRdb's copy has only in-frame clones and leaves some out. The sample has tens of thousands of clones, none seen only once. The sample taken for sequencing was peripheral blood mononuclear cells. Receptors were obtained from a person aged 18 to 70 in good health.

Many counts were recorded for this clone. This chain's CDR3 is CASSSAARQGEAFF. The sequenced part of the CDR3 DNA is TGTGCCAGCAGCTCGGCGGCCCGGCAGGGTGAA. The chain recombines TRBV7-9 with TRBJ1-1; possible D gene TRBD1, 5 bases. The read finishes 3 residues shy of the CDR3 end, and the germline J gene is used to complete it. This CDR3 is 14 amino acids long. The ends were cut back, 4 bases at V and 7 bases at J, with 16 bases in the middle. Germline CDR1 SEHNR, CDR2 FQNEAQ (reference sequence).

This clone was recorded at least ten times. The CDR3 end lies 3 residues beyond the end of the read and is filled in from the germline J gene. The chain has TRBV6-1 and TRBJ2-5, with unresolved D. The CDR3 extends over 14 amino acids. Trimming removed 4 bases from V and 1 base from J, with 10 bases in between. The germline V gene has CDR1 MNHNS and CDR2 SASEGT. CDR3 protein: CASSGWAPQETQYF. The covered CDR3 bases are TGTGCCAGCAGTGGGTGGGCGCCCCAAGAGACC.

This clone was recorded at least ten times. The read gets to within 3 residues of the CDR3 end, and the germline J gene fills in the rest. The rearrangement joins TRBV12-3 or TRBV12-4 to TRBJ2-3; tentatively, D is TRBD1 (5 bases). V lost 3 bases, J lost 3 bases, and 13 bases lay in between. CDR3 size: 15 residues. CDR3 amino acids: CASSFGAGRTDTQYF. The sequenced CDR3 bases are TGTGCCAGCAGTTTCGGTGCAGGGCGTACAGATACG.

This clone showed up many times. The DNA read from the CDR3 is TGTGCCAGCAGTCGTCAGGGATCCACTGAA. Translated, it gives CASSRQGSTE. The full CDR3 protein is CASSRQGSTEAFF. The gene calls are TRBV2 and TRBJ1-1, with D maybe TRBD1 (5 bases). The observed sequence ends 3 residues before the CDR3 terminus, with the missing tail filled in from the germline J gene. The length of the CDR3 is 13 residues. V was trimmed by 5 bases and J by 4 bases, leaving 11 bases between them. Germline V lookup: CDR1 SNHLY, CDR2 FYNNEI.

Regarding this clone: A junction boundary mismatches the germline segment, possibly from a read error. The sequence runs out 3 residues before the end of the CDR3; the remainder is reconstructed from the germline J gene. This chain joins TRBV19 and TRBJ2-3, with D perhaps matching TRBD1 (5 bases). The CDR3 is made up of 14 amino acids. Germline V CDR1 and CDR2: LNHDA, SQIVND (reference sequence). The CDR3: CASSIGKFTGTQYF. The CDR3 DNA, read in part, is TGTGCCAGTAGTATTGGGAAGTTCACAGGTACG.

The sample holds many counts of this clone. The missing CDR3 end, 3 residues past where the read stops, is filled in from the germline J gene. V gene TRBV7-2 combines with J gene TRBJ2-5; TRBD2 matches 13 bases. This CDR3 contains 14 residues. V trimming: 8 bases; J trimming: 5 bases; junction bases outside the gene matches: 5. The germline gives CDR1 SGHTA, CDR2 FQGNSA. The CDR3 bases that were read are TGTGCCAGCGGACTAGCGGGAGTGAGCGAGACC. Translating it yields CASGLAGVSET. The CDR3 reads in full as CASGLAGVSETQYF.

In its sample, this clone was seen many times. The read terminates 3 residues before the CDR3 end, so the remaining end is supplied by the germline J gene. V and J are TRBV18 and TRBJ2-2, with D perhaps TRBD2 (5 bases). This CDR3 region has 13 residues. Looked up from germline, CDR1 is KGHSH and CDR2 is LQKENI. V was shortened by 4 bases and J by 6 bases, with 9 bases between the two germline ends. The CDR3 loop reads CASSLDGAGELFF. CDR3 DNA, as far as it was read: TGTGCCAGCTCACTTGACGGGGCCGGGGAG.

In this sample, this clone turned up many times. From the germline J gene comes the end of the CDR3, since the read stops 3 residues before it. The rearrangement joins TRBV6-4 to TRBJ2-5; 7 bases align to TRBD1. This CDR3 is 14 amino acids long. J was trimmed by 4 bases and V by 2 bases; bases with no gene match: 4. CDR1 and CDR2 (germline): MRHNA, SNTAGT. The CDR3 sequence is CASSDPGGRETQYF. CDR3 bases read: TGTGCCAGCAGTGACCCAGGGGGTAGAGAGACC.

This clone was observed many times. The CDR3 sequence: CASGGSWRGQETQYF. The sequenced part of the CDR3 DNA is TGCGCCAGCGGTGGTTCTTGGAGGGGACAAGAGACC. The V and J genes are TRBV4-1 and TRBJ2-5; tentatively, D is TRBD2 (6 bases). The read is 3 residues too short to cover the CDR3 end, so that end is filled in from the germline J gene. V was pared by 8 bases and J by 2 bases, with 18 bases between. The CDR3 is 15 amino acids. Germline CDR1 MGHRA, CDR2 YSYEKL.

About this clone: The CDR3 end lies 3 residues beyond the end of the read and is filled in from the germline J gene. The rearrangement links TRBV30 to TRBJ2-3, with 8 bases lining up with TRBD1. The CDR3 has 14 amino acids. Germline lookup yields CDR1 GTSNPN and CDR2 SVGIG (reference sequence). CDR3 amino acids: CAWSSGTGNQPQYF. The part of the CDR3 DNA that was read is TGTGCCTGGAGTTCCGGGACAGGCAATCAGCCG.

In this sample, this clone turned up a few times. The CDR3 DNA, read in part, is TGCGCCAGCACTGGACTAGCGGCCTTGGGTAATGAG. This translates into CASTGLAALGNE. The entire CDR3 protein is CASTGLAALGNEQFF. The chain recombines TRBV5-1 with TRBJ2-1, with 10 nucleotides matching TRBD2. The read terminates 3 residues ahead of where the CDR3 ends, so the germline J gene completes it. V was clipped by 6 bases and J by 7 bases; unmatched bases: 10. Germline CDR1 reads SGHRS; CDR2 reads YFSETQ. CDR3 length: 15 amino acids.

Many counts were recorded for this clone. The missing CDR3 end, 3 residues past where the read stops, is filled in from the germline J gene. V and J are TRBV6-1 and TRBJ2-1; unclear D gene. The ends were cut back, 0 bases at V and 7 bases at J, with 16 bases in the middle. The germline V gene encodes CDR1 MNHNS and CDR2 SASEGT. This CDR3 is built from 16 residues. The part of the CDR3 DNA that was read is TGTGCCAGCAGTGAAGCGACCGTGAGTATAGCAAATGAG. Translating gives CASSEATVSIANE. The entire CDR3 is CASSEATVSIANEQFF.

This clone was counted ten times or more. The sequenced CDR3 bases are TGTGCCAGCAGCTTTGGACAGGGGAAGGAGACG. As protein: CASSFGQGKET. From start to end, the CDR3 is CASSFGQGKETQYF. The rearrangement uses TRBV5-4 and TRBJ2-3; 9 bases are shared with TRBD1. The CDR3 goes on 3 residues after the read ends, and that part is filled in from the germline J gene. Germline CDR1 and CDR2: SGHNT and YYREEE (reference sequence). There are 14 residues in the CDR3.

This clone was seen a few times. The CDR3 goes on 3 residues after the read ends, and that part is filled in from the germline J gene. The V and J genes are TRBV11-2 and TRBJ2-5; 7 bases fit TRBD1. The V gene end was trimmed by 5 bases and the J gene end by 3 bases; junction bases not matched to a gene: 9. CDR1 is SGHAT, CDR2 FQNNGV, per germline. The CDR3 runs to 15 residues. The CDR3 is CASSPNIGTEETQYF. The sequenced part of the CDR3 DNA is TGTGCCAGCAGCCCCAATATCGGGACAGAAGAGACC.

This clone was counted ten times or more. The read ends 3 residues shy of where the CDR3 ends; the end is completed using the germline J gene. The chain combines TRBV5-1 with TRBJ2-7; 9 bases are a match to TRBD1. With V trimmed by 3 bases and J by 3 bases, 7 bases remained unmatched. CDR3 length: 15 amino acids. From germline, CDR1 is SGHRS and CDR2 YFSETQ. CDR3: CASSSIGQGIYEQYF. CDR3 DNA, as far as it was read: TGCGCCAGCAGCTCTATTGGACAGGGGATCTACGAG.

This clone has ten or more counts. CDR3 DNA (partial): TGTGCCAGCAGCTCCCAGGGGGCGAGGGAGACC. Its protein is CASSSQGARET. The full-length CDR3 reads as CASSSQGARETQYF. The gene calls are TRBV5-4 and TRBJ2-5; 8 bases line up with TRBD1. The read gets to within 3 residues of the CDR3 end, and the germline J gene fills in the rest. This CDR3 is 14 amino acids long. V lost 3 bases to trimming and J lost 5 bases; unmatched junction nucleotides: 6. In germline, CDR1 is SGHNT, CDR2 YYREEE (reference sequence).

Comments on this clone: The read gets to within 3 residues of the CDR3 end, and the germline J gene fills in the rest. The chain links TRBV19 to TRBJ2-2; a possible D gene is TRBD2 (5 bases). CDR1 is LNHDA, CDR2 SQIVND, per germline (reference sequence). The CDR3 is 13 residues long. V gave up 6 bases and J gave up 6 bases, with 11 bases separating them. Partial CDR3 DNA: TGTGCCAGTAGCACGGGGTACGCCGGGGAG. This sequence encodes CASSTGYAGE. Given in full, the CDR3 is CASSTGYAGELFF.

As regards this clone: The read stops 3 residues short of the end of the CDR3; the missing end is completed from the germline J gene. The chain combines TRBV7-9 with TRBJ2-5; a weak D match, TRBD1 (6 bases). This CDR3 is built from 14 residues. Germline-derived CDR1 and CDR2 are SEHNR and FQNEAQ (reference sequence). Trimming left V 5 bases short and J 5 bases short, with 15 bases between. This CDR3 is CASSPDRRAETQYF. The CDR3 DNA, read in part, is TGTGCCAGCAGCCCGGACAGAAGGGCGGAGACC.

As regards this clone: The missing CDR3 end, 3 residues past where the read stops, is filled in from the germline J gene. V gene TRBV2 combines with J gene TRBJ1-3, with TRBD1 identical over 9 bases. Germline CDR1 is SNHLY and CDR2 is FYNNEI. The CDR3 is 14 residues long. The V gene end was trimmed by 6 bases and the J gene end by 0 bases; junction bases not matched to a gene: 0. CDR3 loop: CASRDRGSGNTIYF. CDR3 bases read: TGTGCCAGCAGGGACAGGGGCTCTGGAAACACC.

There are many counts of this clone. The sequenced fragment ends 3 residues before the CDR3 boundary, so the rest is inferred from the germline J gene. The V call is TRBV5-1, the J call TRBJ2-1; 7 bases agree with TRBD2. This CDR3 comprises 16 residues. Losses at the gene ends were 2 bases for V and 3 bases for J; bases not matched to a gene: 8. The germline V gene encodes CDR1 SGHRS and CDR2 YFSETQ. The CDR3 sequence: CASSFLAVGNYNEQFF. Partial CDR3 DNA: TGCGCCAGCAGCTTTCTAGCGGTCGGGAACTACAATGAG.

Comments on this clone: Read coverage stops 3 residues before the CDR3 terminus; the germline J gene supplies the remainder. The chain uses TRBV30 and TRBJ2-1, with TRBD1 matching 8 bases. Trimming removed 4 bases from V and 5 bases from J; junction bases left unmatched: 10. CDR1 is GTSNPN, CDR2 SVGIG, per germline (reference sequence). The CDR3 totals 15 residues. The CDR3 region is CAWTHPRRGHNEQFF. The covered CDR3 bases are TGTGCCTGGACCCATCCCCGCAGGGGGCACAATGAG. Drawing the rest from reference TRBV30 and TRBJ2-1, the complete variable domain is SQTIHQWPATLVQPVGSPLSLECTVEGTSNPNLYWYRQAAGRGLQLLFYSVGIGQISSEVPQNLSASRPQDRQFILSSKKLLLSDSGFYLCAWTHPRRGHNEQFFGPGTRLTVL.

About this clone: The read comes to an end 3 residues before the CDR3 does, leaving the germline J gene to fill in the end. This chain links TRBV19 with TRBJ1-5, with D possibly matching TRBD1 (6 bases). Germline lookup yields CDR1 LNHDA and CDR2 SQIVND (reference sequence). The CDR3 covers 16 residues. Trimming took 0 bases from V and 4 from J, leaving 13 bases between them. CDR3 loop: CASSIELGQPNQPQHF. CDR3 DNA, as far as it was read: TGTGCCAGTAGTATAGAGCTTGGACAGCCTAATCAGCCC.

This clone was picked up a small number of times. The read falls 3 residues short of the CDR3 end, and the missing part is taken from the germline J gene. V and J are TRBV20-1 and TRBJ2-7; TRBD2 matches 9 bases. Germline V lookup: CDR1 DFQATT, CDR2 SNEGSKA (reference sequence). Trimming took 7 bases from V and 4 from J; bases not matched to a gene: 8. The CDR3 runs 13 residues. CDR3 sequence: CSVGSSGRYEQYF. The sequenced part of the CDR3 DNA is TGCAGTGTGGGGAGTAGCGGGAGATACGAG.

Points on this clone: The DNA ends 3 residues before the CDR3 does, and the rest of the CDR3 is filled in from the germline J gene. This rearrangement joins TRBV5-1 to TRBJ1-3; D is perhaps TRBD1 (6 bases). Germline V gene lookup returns CDR1 SGHRS and CDR2 YFSETQ. The CDR3 has 15 amino acids. V was pared by 5 bases and J by 0 bases, with 12 bases between. CDR3 residues: CASSGGGFSGNTIYF. The DNA read from the CDR3 is TGCGCCAGCAGTGGGGGCGGCTTCTCTGGAAACACC. Complete variable domain (other parts from reference TRBV5-1 and TRBJ1-3): KAGVTQTPRYLIKTRGQQVTLSCSPISGHRSVSWYQQTPGQGLQFLFEYFSETQRNKGNFPGRFSGRQFSNSRSEMNVSTLELGDSALYLCASSGGGFSGNTIYFGEGSWLTVV.

On this clone: The CDR3 end lies 3 residues beyond the end of the read and is filled in from the germline J gene. This chain links TRBV6-4 with TRBJ2-1; TRBD1 might be the D (5 bases). The CDR3 length is 15 residues. Looked up from germline, CDR1 is MRHNA and CDR2 is SNTAGT. Trimming removed 0 bases from V and 3 bases from J, with 9 bases in between. The DNA read from the CDR3 is TGTGCCAGCAGTGACTCTAGGGGCGGCTACAATGAG. Translation gives CASSDSRGGYNE. The complete CDR3 reads CASSDSRGGYNEQFF.

Details on this clone: The sequence runs out 3 residues before the end of the CDR3; the remainder is reconstructed from the germline J gene. This chain links TRBV19 with TRBJ1-2, with D uncertain. CDR1 is LNHDA, CDR2 SQIVND, per germline (reference sequence). This CDR3 region has 15 residues. The CDR3 DNA, read in part, is TGTGCCAGTAGTATTCCTACTAGCGGCGGCAATGAC. As protein: CASSIPTSGGND. The entire CDR3 reads CASSIPTSGGNDYTF.

This clone has only a few counts. The read comes to an end 3 residues before the CDR3 does, leaving the germline J gene to fill in the end. The rearrangement links TRBV7-9 to TRBJ2-7; D possibly corresponds to TRBD1 (7 bases). The CDR3 loop spans 14 amino acids. V was cut by 5 bases and J by 2 bases, with 13 bases left in between. Germline CDR1 reads SEHNR; CDR2 reads FQNEAQ (reference sequence). Here the CDR3 reads CASSAGQSTYEQYF. CDR3 DNA, as far as it was read: TGTGCCAGCAGCGCGGGACAGAGTACCTACGAG.